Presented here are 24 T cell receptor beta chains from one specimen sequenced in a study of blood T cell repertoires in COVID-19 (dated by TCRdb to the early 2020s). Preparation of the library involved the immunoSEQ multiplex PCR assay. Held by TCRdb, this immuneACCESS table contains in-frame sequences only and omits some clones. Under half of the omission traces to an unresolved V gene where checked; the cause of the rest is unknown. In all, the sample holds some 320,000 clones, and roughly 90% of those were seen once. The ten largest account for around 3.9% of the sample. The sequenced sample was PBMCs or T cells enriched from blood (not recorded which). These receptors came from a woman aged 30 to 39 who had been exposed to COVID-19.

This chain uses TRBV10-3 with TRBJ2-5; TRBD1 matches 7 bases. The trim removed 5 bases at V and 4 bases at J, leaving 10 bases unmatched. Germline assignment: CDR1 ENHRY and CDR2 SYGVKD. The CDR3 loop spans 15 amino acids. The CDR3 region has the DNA TGTGCCATCAGTTGGACAGGTTCCCGGGGAGAGACCCAGTACTTC. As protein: CAISWTGSRGETQYF.

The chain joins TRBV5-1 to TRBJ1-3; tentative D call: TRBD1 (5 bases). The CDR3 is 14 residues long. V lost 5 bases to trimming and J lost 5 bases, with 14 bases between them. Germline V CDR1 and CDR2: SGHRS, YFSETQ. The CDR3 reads CASSSGQLRNTIYF. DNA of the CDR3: TGCGCCAGCAGTTCAGGGCAACTTAGAAACACCATATATTTT. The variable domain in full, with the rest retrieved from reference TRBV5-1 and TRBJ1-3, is KAGVTQTPRYLIKTRGQQVTLSCSPISGHRSVSWYQQTPGQGLQFLFEYFSETQRNKGNFPGRFSGRQFSNSRSEMNVSTLELGDSALYLCASSSGQLRNTIYFGEGSWLTVV.

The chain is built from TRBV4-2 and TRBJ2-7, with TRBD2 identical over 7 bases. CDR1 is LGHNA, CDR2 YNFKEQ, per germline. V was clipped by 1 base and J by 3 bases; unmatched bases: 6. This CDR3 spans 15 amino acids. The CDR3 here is CASSQGVASGYEQYF. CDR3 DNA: TGTGCCAGCAGCCAAGGGGTCGCTAGCGGCTACGAGCAGTACTTC.

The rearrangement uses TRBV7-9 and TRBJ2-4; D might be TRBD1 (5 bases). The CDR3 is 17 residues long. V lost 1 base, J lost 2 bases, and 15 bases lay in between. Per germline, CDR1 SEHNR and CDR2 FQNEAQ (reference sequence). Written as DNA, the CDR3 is TGTGCCAGCAGCTTAGTAAGGGGTCCGCCAACCAAAAACATTCAGTACTTC. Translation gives CASSLVRGPPTKNIQYF. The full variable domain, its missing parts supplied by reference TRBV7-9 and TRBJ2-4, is DTGVSQNPRHKITKRGQNVTFRCDPISEHNRLYWYRQTLGQGPEFLTYFQNEAQLEKSRLLSDRFSAERPKGSFSTLEIQRTEQGDSAMYLCASSLVRGPPTKNIQYFGAGTRLSVL.

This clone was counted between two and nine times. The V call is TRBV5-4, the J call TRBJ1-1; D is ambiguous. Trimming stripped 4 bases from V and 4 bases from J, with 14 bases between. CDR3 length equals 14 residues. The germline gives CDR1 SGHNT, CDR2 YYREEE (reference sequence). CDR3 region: CASSISRPGTEAFF. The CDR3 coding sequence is TGTGCCAGCAGCATCTCTAGGCCTGGCACTGAAGCTTTCTTT.

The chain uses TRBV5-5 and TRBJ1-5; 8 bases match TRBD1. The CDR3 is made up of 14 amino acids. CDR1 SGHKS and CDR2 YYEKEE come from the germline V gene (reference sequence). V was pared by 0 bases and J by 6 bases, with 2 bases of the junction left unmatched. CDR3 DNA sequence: TGTGCCAGCAGCTTGGGACAGGGGACTCAGCCCCAGCATTTT. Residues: CASSLGQGTQPQHF.

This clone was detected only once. CDR3 sequence: CASSLTSQGNGYTF. The DNA of the CDR3 is TGTGCCAGCAGCTTAACCTCCCAGGGAAATGGCTACACCTTC. The chain uses TRBV7-7 and TRBJ1-2; maybe TRBD1 (5 bases). The germline CDR1 and CDR2 sequences are SSHAT and FNYEAQ (reference sequence). There are 14 residues in the CDR3. The V gene lost 2 bases and the J gene lost 6 bases, with 13 bases spanning the gap.

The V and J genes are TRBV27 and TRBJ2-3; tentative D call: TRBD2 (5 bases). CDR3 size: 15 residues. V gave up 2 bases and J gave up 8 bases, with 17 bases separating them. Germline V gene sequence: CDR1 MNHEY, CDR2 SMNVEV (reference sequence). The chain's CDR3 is CASSLREGGRGTQYF. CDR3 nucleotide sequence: TGTGCCAGCAGTTTACGTGAAGGCGGCCGGGGTACGCAGTATTTT.

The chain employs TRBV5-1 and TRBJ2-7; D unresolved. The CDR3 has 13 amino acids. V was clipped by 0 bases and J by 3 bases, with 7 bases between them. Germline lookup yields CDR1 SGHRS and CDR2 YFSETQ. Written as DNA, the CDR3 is TGCGCCAGCAGCTTGGCCAGATTCTACGAGCAGTACTTC. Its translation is CASSLARFYEQYF.

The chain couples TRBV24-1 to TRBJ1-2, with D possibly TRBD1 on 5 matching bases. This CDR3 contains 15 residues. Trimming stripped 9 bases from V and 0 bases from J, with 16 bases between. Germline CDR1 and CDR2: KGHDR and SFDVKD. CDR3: CATSGGDESNYGYTF. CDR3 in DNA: TGTGCCACCTCTGGAGGGGACGAGTCTAACTATGGCTACACCTTC.

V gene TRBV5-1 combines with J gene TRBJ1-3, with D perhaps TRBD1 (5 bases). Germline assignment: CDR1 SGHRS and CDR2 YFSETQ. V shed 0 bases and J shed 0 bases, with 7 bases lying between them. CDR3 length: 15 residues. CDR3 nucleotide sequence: TGCGCCAGCAGCTTGGGACAGCTCTCTGGAAACACCATATATTTT. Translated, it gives CASSLGQLSGNTIYF.

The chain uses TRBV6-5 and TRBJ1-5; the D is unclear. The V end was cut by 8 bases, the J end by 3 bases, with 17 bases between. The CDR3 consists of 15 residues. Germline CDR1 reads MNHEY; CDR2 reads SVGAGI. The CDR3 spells CASSPIRYTNQPQHF. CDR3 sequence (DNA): TGTGCCAGCTCTCCTATTAGATATACCAATCAGCCCCAGCATTTT.

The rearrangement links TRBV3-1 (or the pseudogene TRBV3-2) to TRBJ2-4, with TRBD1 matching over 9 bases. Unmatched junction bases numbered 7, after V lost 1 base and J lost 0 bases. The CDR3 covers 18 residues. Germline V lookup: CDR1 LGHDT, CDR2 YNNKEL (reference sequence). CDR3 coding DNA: TGTGCCAGCAGCCAAGGATGGAGGACAGGGGTAGCCAAAAACATTCAGTACTTC. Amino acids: CASSQGWRTGVAKNIQYF.

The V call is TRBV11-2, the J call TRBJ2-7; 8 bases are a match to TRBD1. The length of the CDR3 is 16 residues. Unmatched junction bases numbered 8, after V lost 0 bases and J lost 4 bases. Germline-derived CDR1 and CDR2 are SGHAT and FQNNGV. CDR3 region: CASSLELGTGMYEQYF. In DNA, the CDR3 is TGTGCCAGCAGCTTAGAATTAGGGACAGGAATGTACGAGCAGTACTTC.

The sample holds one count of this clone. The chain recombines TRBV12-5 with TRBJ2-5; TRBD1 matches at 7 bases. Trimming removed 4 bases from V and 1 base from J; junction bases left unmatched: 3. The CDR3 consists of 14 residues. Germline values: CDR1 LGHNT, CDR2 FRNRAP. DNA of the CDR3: TGTGCTAGTGGTTCCTGGGACAGCCAAGAGACCCAGTACTTC. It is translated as CASGSWDSQETQYF.

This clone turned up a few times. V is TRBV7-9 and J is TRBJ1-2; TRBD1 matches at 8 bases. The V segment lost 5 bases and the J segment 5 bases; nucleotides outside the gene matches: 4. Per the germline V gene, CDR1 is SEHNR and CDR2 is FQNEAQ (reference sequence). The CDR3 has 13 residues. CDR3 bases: TGTGCCAGCAGCCGGGACAGGTGGTATGGCTACACCTTC. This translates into CASSRDRWYGYTF.

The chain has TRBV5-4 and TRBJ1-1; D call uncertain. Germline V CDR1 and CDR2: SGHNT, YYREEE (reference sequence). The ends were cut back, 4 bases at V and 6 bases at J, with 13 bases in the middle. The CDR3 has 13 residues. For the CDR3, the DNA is TGTGCCAGCAGCCCCCCGTTGGGCTCTGAAGCTTTCTTT. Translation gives CASSPPLGSEAFF.

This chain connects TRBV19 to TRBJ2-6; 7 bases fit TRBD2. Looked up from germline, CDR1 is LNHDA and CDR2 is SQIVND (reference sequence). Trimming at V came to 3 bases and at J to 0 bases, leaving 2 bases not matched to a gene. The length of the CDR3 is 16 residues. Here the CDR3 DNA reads TGTGCCAGTAGTATGGGAGGGGTCTCTGGGGCCAACGTCCTGACTTTC. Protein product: CASSMGGVSGANVLTF.

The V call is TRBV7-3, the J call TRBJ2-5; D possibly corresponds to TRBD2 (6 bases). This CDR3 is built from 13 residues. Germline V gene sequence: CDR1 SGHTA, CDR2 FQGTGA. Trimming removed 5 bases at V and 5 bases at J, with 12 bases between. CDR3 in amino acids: CASSLTSYETQYF. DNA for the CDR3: TGTGCCAGCAGCCTTACTAGCTATGAGACCCAGTACTTC.

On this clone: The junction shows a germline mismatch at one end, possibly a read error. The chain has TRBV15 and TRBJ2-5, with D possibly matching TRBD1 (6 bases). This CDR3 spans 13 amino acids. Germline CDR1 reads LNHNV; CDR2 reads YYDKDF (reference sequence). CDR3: CATSTGYGETQYF. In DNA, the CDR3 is TGTGCCACGAGCACAGGGTACGGGGAGACCCAGTACTTC.

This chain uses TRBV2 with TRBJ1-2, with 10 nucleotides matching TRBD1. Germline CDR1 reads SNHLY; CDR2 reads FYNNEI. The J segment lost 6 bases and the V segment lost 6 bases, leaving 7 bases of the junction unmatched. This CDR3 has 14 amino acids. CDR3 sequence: CASSGQGGINGYTF. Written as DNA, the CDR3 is TGTGCCAGCAGCGGACAGGGGGGGATAAATGGCTACACCTTC.

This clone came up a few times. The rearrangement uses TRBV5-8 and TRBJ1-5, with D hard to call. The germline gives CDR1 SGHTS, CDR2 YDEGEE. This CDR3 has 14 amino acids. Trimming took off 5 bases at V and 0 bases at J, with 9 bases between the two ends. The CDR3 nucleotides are TGTGCCAGCAGGGTAGTCGTTAGCAATCAGCCCCAGCATTTT. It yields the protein CASRVVVSNQPQHF.

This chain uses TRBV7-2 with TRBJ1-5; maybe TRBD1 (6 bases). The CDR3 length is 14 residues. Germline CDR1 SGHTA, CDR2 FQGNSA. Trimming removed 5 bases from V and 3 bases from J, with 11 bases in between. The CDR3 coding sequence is TGTGCCAGCAGCGCCGGGGGGCTCAATCAGCCCCAGCATTTT. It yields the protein CASSAGGLNQPQHF.

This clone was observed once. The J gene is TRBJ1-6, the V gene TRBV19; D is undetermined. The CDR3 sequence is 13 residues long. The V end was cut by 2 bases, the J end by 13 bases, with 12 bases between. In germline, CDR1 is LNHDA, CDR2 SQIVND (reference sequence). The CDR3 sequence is CASSIMGGSPLHF. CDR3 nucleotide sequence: TGTGCCAGTAGTATAATGGGAGGCTCCCCCCTCCACTTT.